The next 8 T cell receptor beta chains were all read from a single sample in a study of CD4+ T cells in melanoma. Sequencing used immunoSEQ multiplex PCR; TCRdb keeps in-frame clones, though not all of them. This sample carries about 50,000 clones, roughly 87% of them seen once, and the ten largest clones take roughly 10%. Sequenced sample: peripheral blood. Every receptor here comes from a human donor with melanoma.

The genes are TRBV28 and TRBJ1-2, with D possibly TRBD1 on 5 matching bases. This CDR3 is built from 13 residues. Trimming pared 6 bases from V and 2 bases from J, leaving 10 bases between. CDR1 and CDR2 from the germline V gene are MDHEN and SYDVKM. DNA for the CDR3: TGTGCCAGCAGGGGGGGAATGAACTATGGCTACACCTTC. Protein sequence: CASRGGMNYGYTF.

V gene TRBV30 combines with J gene TRBJ2-2, with D possibly TRBD2 on 5 matching bases. Germline V gene lookup returns CDR1 GTSNPN and CDR2 SVGIG (reference sequence). V was pared by 1 base and J by 8 bases, with 11 bases between. The CDR3 length is 13 residues. CDR3 in amino acids: CAWSAEREGELFF. DNA for the CDR3: TGTGCCTGGAGTGCCGAGAGGGAGGGGGAGCTGTTTTTT. The full variable domain, in which reference TRBV30 and TRBJ2-2 provide the parts outside the CDR3, is SQTIHQWPATLVQPVGSPLSLECTVEGTSNPNLYWYRQAAGRGLQLLFYSVGIGQISSEVPQNLSASRPQDRQFILSSKKLLLSDSGFYLCAWSAEREGELFFGEGSRLTVL.

The rearrangement uses TRBV14 and TRBJ2-2; D is tentatively TRBD1 or TRBD2 (6 bases each). CDR1 is SGHDN, CDR2 FVKESK, per germline. This CDR3 has 17 residues. Trimming took off 0 bases at V and 1 base at J, with 12 bases between the two ends. The CDR3 DNA follows: TGTGCCAGCAGCCAAGATCCCGGGGGCCAGAACACCGGGGAGCTGTTTTTT. Amino acids: CASSQDPGGQNTGELFF.

This clone was observed a single time. This rearrangement joins TRBV5-1 to TRBJ1-4, with TRBD1 as a possible D gene (6 bases). The ends were cut back, 4 bases at V and 8 bases at J, with 12 bases in the middle. The CDR3 loop spans 13 amino acids. Germline CDR1 reads SGHRS; CDR2 reads YFSETQ. CDR3 sequence: CASSIGDREKLFF. The CDR3 DNA is TGCGCCAGCAGCATCGGCGACAGGGAAAAACTGTTTTTT.

The J gene is TRBJ2-3, the V gene TRBV14; maybe TRBD2 (6 bases). Germline V gene lookup returns CDR1 SGHDN and CDR2 FVKESK. The CDR3 loop spans 16 amino acids. Trimming pared 7 bases from V and 0 bases from J, leaving 17 bases between. The CDR3 sequence is CASTTGEQGSTDTQYF. CDR3 bases: TGTGCCAGCACTACGGGGGAGCAGGGTAGCACAGATACGCAGTATTTT.

This clone was picked up one time. This chain's CDR3 is CASSSRGYSGSTDTQYF. CDR3 nucleotides: TGTGCCAGCAGCTCCCGGGGTTATAGCGGCAGCACAGATACGCAGTATTTT. The chain is built from TRBV7-3 and TRBJ2-3, with a possible D match to TRBD2 (6 bases). The CDR3 contains 17 residues. V lost 4 bases to trimming and J lost 0 bases, with 17 bases between them. Germline CDR1 is SGHTA and CDR2 is FQGTGA.

The chain joins TRBV10-3 to TRBJ1-4; 10 bases map to TRBD1. CDR3 length equals 14 residues. CDR1 is ENHRY, CDR2 SYGVKD, per germline. J gave up 8 bases and V 6 bases, and 6 bases lay outside the gene matches. Written as DNA, the CDR3 is TGTGCCATCAGCACCGGGACAGGGGACGAAAAACTGTTTTTT. Its protein is CAISTGTGDEKLFF.

The chain uses TRBV5-3 and TRBJ2-1; D is unclear. TRBV5-3 is designated an ORF whose function remains uncertain. There are 14 residues in the CDR3. V shed 3 bases and J shed 0 bases, with 7 bases lying between them. The CDR3 sequence: CARSYGPSYNEQFF. In nucleotides, the CDR3 is TGTGCCAGAAGCTATGGGCCCTCCTACAATGAGCAGTTCTTC.